The 22 T cell receptor beta chains presented below share a single source sample, sequenced in a study of Ad26.COV2.S vaccination and SARS-CoV-2 variants. The repertoire was sequenced with immunoSEQ multiplex PCR; TCRdb's copy has only in-frame clones and lacks some. Of approximately 360,000 clones listed, 83% are singletons. Regarding treatment: approximately 18 received Ad26.COV2.S at low or high dose, single or two shots; roughly five received placebo; per-sample allocation not given. Day 63 following the first vaccine or placebo injection was when the samples were taken. The specimen was peripheral blood, collected in a trial of Ad26.COV2.S vaccine versus placebo. These receptors came from a person aged 18-65 years who received the Ad26.COV2.S COVID-19 vaccine or a placebo.

This chain uses TRBV27 with TRBJ2-3; the D gene is possibly TRBD2 (6 bases). This CDR3 contains 14 residues. Trimming took off 2 bases at V and 2 bases at J, with 8 bases between the two ends. Germline V gene data show CDR1 as MNHEY and CDR2 as SMNVEV (reference sequence). The CDR3 spells CASSLADYTDTQYF. The CDR3 coding sequence is TGTGCCAGCAGTTTAGCGGACTACACAGATACGCAGTATTTT.

The V call is TRBV7-9, the J call TRBJ2-3, with 9 bases matching TRBD2. V shed 5 bases and J 2 bases; nucleotides not matched to a gene: 5. The CDR3 consists of 15 residues. Per germline, CDR1 SEHNR and CDR2 FQNEAQ (reference sequence). The CDR3 spells CASSRLAGITDTQYF. The DNA for the CDR3 is TGTGCCAGCAGCCGGCTAGCGGGGATCACAGATACGCAGTATTTT.

The count of this clone is one. CDR3 sequence: CATSDYRDNEQFF. In DNA form, the CDR3 reads TGTGCCACCAGTGATTACCGGGACAATGAGCAGTTCTTC. J is TRBJ2-1 and V is TRBV24-1; D unresolved. The ends were cut back, 2 bases at V and 5 bases at J, with 6 bases in the middle. Germline V lookup: CDR1 KGHDR, CDR2 SFDVKD. The CDR3 spans 13 residues.

The V call is TRBV2, the J call TRBJ2-4; D is undetermined. This CDR3 is 11 amino acids long. Trimming took 4 bases from V and 6 from J, leaving 4 bases between them. Looked up from germline, CDR1 is SNHLY and CDR2 is FYNNEI. The CDR3 region is CASSGLNIQYF. As DNA, the CDR3 is TGTGCCAGCAGTGGTTTAAACATTCAGTACTTC.

The rearrangement joins TRBV5-4 to TRBJ2-1; D possibly corresponds to TRBD2 (6 bases). V lost 0 bases and J lost 0, with 10 bases in between. This CDR3 has 16 residues. Germline V CDR1 and CDR2: SGHNT, YYREEE (reference sequence). The CDR3 DNA reads TGTGCCAGCAGCTTGGCCCACGGGAGCTCCTACAATGAGCAGTTCTTC. Translation gives CASSLAHGSSYNEQFF.

In this sample, this clone turned up once. The chain employs TRBV7-2 and TRBJ1-2, with D perhaps matching TRBD1 (6 bases). Trimming took off 5 bases at V and 3 bases at J, with 22 bases between the two ends. The CDR3 covers 17 residues. Per the germline V gene, CDR1 is SGHTA and CDR2 is FQGNSA. This CDR3 reads CASSPAEGGPRDYGYTF. CDR3 bases: TGTGCCAGCAGCCCCGCGGAGGGGGGACCGAGAGACTATGGCTACACCTTC.

In its sample, this clone was seen once. J is TRBJ1-1 and V is TRBV11-3; 7 bases are shared with TRBD1. The length of the CDR3 is 15 residues. V lost 5 bases, J lost 0 bases, and 6 bases stayed unmatched. Germline CDR1 SGHNT, CDR2 YENEEA. The CDR3 here is CASSPYRGMNTEAFF. The CDR3 DNA follows: TGTGCCAGCAGCCCCTACAGGGGAATGAACACTGAAGCTTTCTTT.

CDR3 in amino acids: CASSLAPDSPEAFF. Here the CDR3 DNA reads TGCGCCAGCAGCTTGGCCCCGGACAGTCCGGAAGCTTTCTTT. This chain links TRBV5-1 with TRBJ1-1; the D gene is possibly TRBD1 (6 bases). Trimming removed 0 bases at V and 8 bases at J, with 14 bases between. Germline V gene lookup returns CDR1 SGHRS and CDR2 YFSETQ. The CDR3 length is 14 residues.

The chain couples TRBV7-2 to TRBJ1-1, with D unresolved. The V gene's germline CDR1 is SGHTA and CDR2 FQGNSA. Trimming removed 6 bases from V and 1 base from J, with 9 bases in between. CDR3 length: 13 residues. The chain's CDR3 is CASRPYRNTEAFF. CDR3 in DNA: TGTGCCAGCAGACCATACAGGAACACTGAAGCTTTCTTT.

CDR3: CASSSLRSSYNEQFF. The CDR3 nucleotides read TGTGCCAGCAGCTCTCTTAGGAGCTCCTACAATGAGCAGTTCTTC. The chain carries TRBV5-4 and TRBJ2-1; D not resolved. V lost 3 bases to trimming and J lost 0 bases, with 10 bases between them. The CDR3 totals 15 residues. Germline lookup yields CDR1 SGHNT and CDR2 YYREEE (reference sequence).

The chain couples TRBV5-6 to TRBJ1-6; TRBD1 is a possible D gene (5 bases). Trimming removed 1 base at V and 9 bases at J, with 11 bases between. CDR1 is SGHDT, CDR2 YYEEEE, per germline. The CDR3 consists of 14 residues. CDR3 sequence reads: CASSLWGTSSPLHF. CDR3 DNA sequence: TGTGCCAGCAGCTTGTGGGGCACAAGTTCACCCCTCCACTTT.

The V call is TRBV5-1, the J call TRBJ2-1, with 9 positions matching TRBD2. V dropped 0 bases and J dropped 7; count of bases not matched to a gene: 5. In germline, CDR1 is SGHRS, CDR2 YFSETQ. The CDR3 has 15 residues. The CDR3 protein is CASSLVGSGRNEQFF. The CDR3, as DNA: TGCGCCAGCAGCTTGGTGGGTAGCGGGAGAAATGAGCAGTTCTTC.

The chain couples TRBV11-2 to TRBJ2-5, with 9 positions matching TRBD2. CDR3 length: 15 amino acids. Germline V gene sequence: CDR1 SGHAT, CDR2 FQNNGV. With 5 bases clipped from V and 4 bases from J, the junction kept 8 bases outside the gene matches. The CDR3 coding sequence is TGTGCCAGCAGCATCGCGGGACTAGCAATAGAGACCCAGTACTTC. Encoded protein: CASSIAGLAIETQYF.

This clone showed up just once. J is TRBJ1-1 and V is TRBV12-3 or TRBV12-4; the D is unclear. This CDR3 comprises 11 residues. With 6 bases removed from V and 4 bases from J, the gap between germline ends came to 6 bases. The CDR3 DNA reads TGTGCCAGCAGGTGGGCCACTGAAGCTTTCTTT. This encodes CASRWATEAFF.

The V gene is TRBV14, the J gene TRBJ1-2; D is unresolved. V was cut by 0 bases and J by 2 bases, with 10 bases left in between. The CDR3 is 15 residues long. Germline CDR1 is SGHDN and CDR2 is FVKESK. CDR3: CASSQDTALNYGYTF. The CDR3 DNA sequence: TGTGCCAGCAGCCAAGATACTGCCCTGAACTATGGCTACACCTTC.

The chain is built from TRBV24-1 and TRBJ2-2; TRBD1 matches at 10 bases. Trimming removed 3 bases from V and 6 bases from J; junction bases left unmatched: 12. The CDR3 covers 18 residues. Germline CDR1 is KGHDR and CDR2 is SFDVKD. CDR3 sequence reads: CATSDPGRQGASPGELFF. The CDR3 DNA is TGTGCCACCAGTGATCCGGGGCGACAGGGGGCGAGTCCCGGGGAGCTGTTTTTT.

The chain is built from TRBV24-1 and TRBJ2-5; no definite D call. The CDR3 is 13 residues long. Germline V gene data show CDR1 as KGHDR and CDR2 as SFDVKD. With 1 base removed from V and 3 bases from J, the gap between germline ends came to 5 bases. CDR3 in amino acids: CATSDFREETQYF. CDR3 DNA: TGTGCCACCAGTGATTTTAGGGAAGAGACCCAGTACTTC.

The chain recombines TRBV9 with TRBJ2-2; D unclear. This CDR3 contains 13 residues. Germline-derived CDR1 and CDR2 are SGDLS and YYNGEE. V gave up 3 bases and J gave up 4 bases, with 7 bases separating them. The CDR3 is CASSAPSTGELFF. CDR3 nucleotides: TGTGCCAGCAGCGCTCCTAGCACCGGGGAGCTGTTTTTT.

This chain uses TRBV7-2 with TRBJ1-2, with D unclear. The germline CDR1 and CDR2 sequences are SGHTA and FQGNSA. V was pared by 1 base and J by 3 bases, with 12 bases between. This CDR3 has 15 residues. The chain's CDR3 is CASSLGNGLDYGYTF. DNA for the CDR3: TGTGCCAGCAGCTTAGGTAATGGGTTGGACTATGGCTACACCTTC.

J is TRBJ1-1 and V is TRBV5-1; possible D gene TRBD1, 6 bases. Germline CDR1 SGHRS, CDR2 YFSETQ. V lost 8 bases and J lost 3, with 11 bases in between. The CDR3 is 12 residues long. This CDR3 is CASRDTHTEAFF. The CDR3 nucleotides read TGCGCCAGTAGGGACACCCACACTGAAGCTTTCTTT.

This rearrangement joins TRBV6-6 to TRBJ2-5; possible D gene TRBD1, 8 bases. The germline V gene has CDR1 MNHNY and CDR2 SVGAGI (reference sequence). The CDR3 runs 15 residues. Trimming pared 2 bases from V and 5 bases from J, leaving 15 bases between. This CDR3 reads CASSYRGDRRETQYF. The DNA of the CDR3 is TGTGCCAGCAGTTACCGGGGGGACAGGAGGGAGACCCAGTACTTC.

The J gene is TRBJ2-1, the V gene TRBV7-9; D call uncertain. V lost 1 base, J lost 6 bases, and 10 bases lay in between. The CDR3 is made up of 14 amino acids. CDR1 is SEHNR and CDR2 is FQNEAQ in the germline V gene (reference sequence). CDR3 residues: CASSLGTGPNEQFF. CDR3 DNA: TGTGCCAGCAGCTTAGGGACCGGCCCCAATGAGCAGTTCTTC.